This is a list of T cell receptor beta chains from one sample in a study of T-cell memory formation after mild COVID-19. Each CDR3 protein is one row after TCRdb ran MiXCR on the 5' RACE reads. This table has 110,000 or so distinct CDR3 sequences, 22% appearing once. Sequenced sample: PBMCs or a T cell subset sorted from them (not recorded which). Every receptor here comes from a man between 18 and 35 years old who had mild COVID-19 (a few samples of this study predate the infection). Cell type and time point are not known. Each CDR3 is given with its conserved first and last residue. A D gene is named only where the DNA matches it firmly. Clone size is shown for a subset of rows, as once, few, many or a class of expanded clone.

clone size: NA; D gene: NA; J gene: TRBJ1-1; V gene: TRBV5-5; CDR3 DNA: TGTGCCAGCAGCCTAAAGATGGGGTTCACTGAAGCTTTCTTT; CDR3 protein: CASSLKMGFTEAFF
clone size: few; D gene: NA; J gene: TRBJ2-1; V gene: TRBV7-9; CDR3 DNA: TGTGCCAGCAGCTCGACAGTGGATAAAGACAATGAGCAGTTCTTC; CDR3 protein: CASSSTVDKDNEQFF
clone size: few; D gene: NA; J gene: TRBJ1-1; V gene: TRBV6-5; CDR3 DNA: TGTGCCAGCAGTTACTCGACCTCACAGGTACCTGGAGCTTTCTTT; CDR3 protein: CASSYSTSQVPGAFF
clone size: NA; D gene: TRBD1; J gene: TRBJ2-5; V gene: TRBV7-2; CDR3 DNA: TGTGCCAGCAGCTTAATGGGACAGGTCCTGGGGGAGACCCAGTACTTC; CDR3 protein: CASSLMGQVLGETQYF
clone size: NA; D gene: NA; J gene: TRBJ2-3; V gene: TRBV12-3/TRBV12-4; CDR3 DNA: TGTGCCAGCAGTTTTGTGGGGGGAAAAGTTGTGACGCAGTATTTT; CDR3 protein: CASSFVGGKVVTQYF
clone size: NA; D gene: NA; J gene: TRBJ2-1; V gene: TRBV7-6; CDR3 DNA: TGTGCCAGCACCAGAAGCGGGCTAGCCATCTACAATGAGCAGTTCTTC; CDR3 protein: CASTRSGLAIYNEQFF
clone size: many; D gene: NA; J gene: TRBJ2-2; V gene: TRBV7-6; CDR3 DNA: TGTGCCAGCGCCCTGGGCACCGGGGAGCTGTTTTTT; CDR3 protein: CASALGTGELFF
clone size: NA; D gene: TRBD2; J gene: TRBJ2-7; V gene: TRBV7-2; CDR3 DNA: TGTGCCAGCAGCTTAGGTCCGGGGGGGATGGGCGAGCAGTACTTC; CDR3 protein: CASSLGPGGMGEQYF
clone size: few; D gene: NA; J gene: TRBJ2-7; V gene: TRBV4-3; CDR3 DNA: TGCGCCAGCAGCCAAGAGAACGGGGATGCCTACGAGCAGTACTTC; CDR3 protein: CASSQENGDAYEQYF
clone size: NA; D gene: TRBD2; J gene: TRBJ2-1; V gene: TRBV27; CDR3 DNA: TGTGCCAGCAGTTTAGGTAGCGGGGGGGCCAATGAGCAGTTCTTC; CDR3 protein: CASSLGSGGANEQFF
clone size: NA; D gene: TRBD1; J gene: TRBJ1-6; V gene: TRBV9; CDR3 DNA: TGTGCCAGCAGCGTCGGACAGGGTAATAATTCACCCCTCCACTTT; CDR3 protein: CASSVGQGNNSPLHF
clone size: few; D gene: NA; J gene: TRBJ2-7; V gene: TRBV5-5; CDR3 DNA: TGTGCCAGCAGCTTGGCCGCAGGGCGCTACGAGCAGTACTTC; CDR3 protein: CASSLAAGRYEQYF
clone size: few; D gene: NA; J gene: TRBJ1-3; V gene: TRBV4-1; CDR3 DNA: TGCGCCAGCAGTGTCACCGGAATTGGAAACACCATATATTTT; CDR3 protein: CASSVTGIGNTIYF
clone size: NA; D gene: NA; J gene: TRBJ2-7; V gene: TRBV10-2; CDR3 DNA: TGCGCCAGCAGTGATACTGGGTCAGGATCCTACGAGCAGTACTTC; CDR3 protein: CASSDTGSGSYEQYF
clone size: NA; D gene: TRBD1; J gene: TRBJ2-7; V gene: TRBV28; CDR3 DNA: TGTGCCAGCAGTCCAACCGGGACAGGGACCTACGAGCAGTACTTC; CDR3 protein: CASSPTGTGTYEQYF
clone size: NA; D gene: NA; J gene: TRBJ2-1; V gene: TRBV20-1; CDR3 DNA: TGCAGTGCTAGAGATATGGAATACAATGAGCAGTTCTTC; CDR3 protein: CSARDMEYNEQFF
clone size: NA; D gene: NA; J gene: TRBJ1-2; V gene: TRBV7-9; CDR3 DNA: TGTGCCAGCAGCTTCCTTACATCCGGCTATGGCTACACCTTC; CDR3 protein: CASSFLTSGYGYTF
clone size: NA; D gene: TRBD2; J gene: TRBJ2-3; V gene: TRBV9; CDR3 DNA: TGTGCCAGCAGCGCACTAGCGGGGGGACGCACAGATACGCAGTATTTT; CDR3 protein: CASSALAGGRTDTQYF
clone size: NA; D gene: NA; J gene: TRBJ2-2; V gene: TRBV4-3; CDR3 DNA: TGCGCCAGCAGCCAAGACGCAAGGGACCTTAACACCGGGGAGCTGTTTTTT; CDR3 protein: CASSQDARDLNTGELFF
clone size: few; D gene: TRBD2; J gene: TRBJ2-3; V gene: TRBV20-1; CDR3 DNA: TGCAGTGCTACCCCCTTAGCGGGGGGGCGGGCAGATACGCAGTATTTT; CDR3 protein: CSATPLAGGRADTQYF
clone size: few; D gene: NA; J gene: TRBJ1-2; V gene: TRBV9; CDR3 DNA: TGTGCCAGCAGCGTAGGCCTCTATGGCTACACCTTC; CDR3 protein: CASSVGLYGYTF
clone size: few; D gene: NA; J gene: TRBJ2-5; V gene: TRBV7-9; CDR3 DNA: TGTGCCAGCAGCTCCCGGGATTGGGAGGAGACCCAGTACTTC; CDR3 protein: CASSSRDWEETQYF
clone size: few; D gene: NA; J gene: TRBJ2-3; V gene: TRBV6-5; CDR3 DNA: TGTGCCAGCAGTTACCTGACCAGCGGGGATACGCAGTATTTT; CDR3 protein: CASSYLTSGDTQYF
clone size: NA; D gene: NA; J gene: TRBJ1-5; V gene: TRBV12-3/TRBV12-4; CDR3 DNA: TGTGCCAGCAGACTCAATAGCAATCAGCCCCAGCATTTT; CDR3 protein: CASRLNSNQPQHF
clone size: NA; D gene: NA; J gene: TRBJ2-7; V gene: TRBV20-1; CDR3 DNA: TGCAGTGCTAGACAGGGCTACGAGCAGTACTTC; CDR3 protein: CSARQGYEQYF
clone size: many; D gene: NA; J gene: TRBJ1-1; V gene: TRBV12-5; CDR3 DNA: TGTGCTAGTGGTCTCCACAGGGATCTAAACACTGAAGCTTTCTTT; CDR3 protein: CASGLHRDLNTEAFF
clone size: NA; D gene: TRBD1; J gene: TRBJ2-5; V gene: TRBV6-2/TRBV6-3; CDR3 DNA: TGTGCCAGCAGTTCGCTCGGGACAGGTTTTCTGGAGACCCAGTACTTC; CDR3 protein: CASSSLGTGFLETQYF
clone size: few; D gene: NA; J gene: TRBJ1-1; V gene: TRBV10-1; CDR3 DNA: TGCGCCAGCAGTCCATCGGACGAGAGTGAAGCTTTCTTT; CDR3 protein: CASSPSDESEAFF
clone size: NA; D gene: NA; J gene: TRBJ2-1; V gene: TRBV5-1; CDR3 DNA: TGCGCCAGCAGCTTGGAGGGTCCCGAGGATGAGCAGTTCTTC; CDR3 protein: CASSLEGPEDEQFF
clone size: NA; D gene: NA; J gene: TRBJ2-1; V gene: TRBV13; CDR3 DNA: TGTGCCAGCAGCTTACGGGGGGCCGAAGGGCATGAGCAGTTCTTC; CDR3 protein: CASSLRGAEGHEQFF
clone size: few; D gene: TRBD1; J gene: TRBJ2-5; V gene: TRBV7-9; CDR3 DNA: TGTGCCAGCAGCTTAGGCCGACAGGGGACAGGAGAGACCCAGTACTTC; CDR3 protein: CASSLGRQGTGETQYF
clone size: once; D gene: TRBD2; J gene: TRBJ2-7; V gene: TRBV5-1; CDR3 DNA: TGCGCCAGCAGCAAAACGGTCCGGGGGGACGAGCAGTACTTC; CDR3 protein: CASSKTVRGDEQYF
clone size: NA; D gene: TRBD1; J gene: TRBJ2-1; V gene: TRBV7-9; CDR3 DNA: TGTGCCAGCAGCTCATTTACCGGGACAGGGGGATACAATGAGCAGTTCTTC; CDR3 protein: CASSSFTGTGGYNEQFF
clone size: NA; D gene: NA; J gene: TRBJ2-7; V gene: TRBV9; CDR3 DNA: TGTGCCAGCAGCGAAACAGGGATGTACGAGCAGTACTTC; CDR3 protein: CASSETGMYEQYF
clone size: few; D gene: TRBD1; J gene: TRBJ2-6; V gene: TRBV6-5; CDR3 DNA: TGTGCCAGCAGTTACTTGAACAGGGGCTCTGGGGCCAACGTCCTGACTTTC; CDR3 protein: CASSYLNRGSGANVLTF
clone size: NA; D gene: NA; J gene: TRBJ2-5; V gene: TRBV5-8; CDR3 DNA: TGTGCCAGCAGCTTTTTGGCAACTCCGGAGACCCAGTACTTC; CDR3 protein: CASSFLATPETQYF
clone size: few; D gene: TRBD2; J gene: TRBJ2-3; V gene: TRBV7-6; CDR3 DNA: TGTGCCAGCAGCTTCGCGGGGGGGCGCGATACGCAGTATTTT; CDR3 protein: CASSFAGGRDTQYF
clone size: many; D gene: TRBD1; J gene: TRBJ2-7; V gene: TRBV5-8; CDR3 DNA: TGTGCCAGCGGCCTTGAGGACAGGCCCTCCTACGAGCAGTACTTC; CDR3 protein: CASGLEDRPSYEQYF
clone size: NA; D gene: TRBD2; J gene: TRBJ2-3; V gene: TRBV6-6; CDR3 DNA: TGTGCCAGCAGCGGACTAGCGGGGGGGTCTCAGGATACGCAGTATTTT; CDR3 protein: CASSGLAGGSQDTQYF
clone size: few; D gene: TRBD2; J gene: TRBJ2-2; V gene: TRBV6-2/TRBV6-3; CDR3 DNA: TGTGCCAGCAGTTACTCGTCCCGGGGGGGTCCCACCGGGGAGCTGTTTTTT; CDR3 protein: CASSYSSRGGPTGELFF